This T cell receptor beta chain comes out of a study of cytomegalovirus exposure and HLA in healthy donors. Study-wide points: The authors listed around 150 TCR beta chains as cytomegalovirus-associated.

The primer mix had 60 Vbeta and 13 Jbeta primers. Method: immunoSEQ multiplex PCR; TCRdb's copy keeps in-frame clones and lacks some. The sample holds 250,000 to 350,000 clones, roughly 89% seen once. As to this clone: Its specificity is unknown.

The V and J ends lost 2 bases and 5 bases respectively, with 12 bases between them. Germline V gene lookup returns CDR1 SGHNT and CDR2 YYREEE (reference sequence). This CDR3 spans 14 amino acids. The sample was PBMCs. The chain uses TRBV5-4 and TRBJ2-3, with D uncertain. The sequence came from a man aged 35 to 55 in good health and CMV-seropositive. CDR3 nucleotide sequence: TGTGCCAGCAGCTTCCTAGGAGTAGTAGATACGCAGTATTTT. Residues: CASSFLGVVDTQYF.